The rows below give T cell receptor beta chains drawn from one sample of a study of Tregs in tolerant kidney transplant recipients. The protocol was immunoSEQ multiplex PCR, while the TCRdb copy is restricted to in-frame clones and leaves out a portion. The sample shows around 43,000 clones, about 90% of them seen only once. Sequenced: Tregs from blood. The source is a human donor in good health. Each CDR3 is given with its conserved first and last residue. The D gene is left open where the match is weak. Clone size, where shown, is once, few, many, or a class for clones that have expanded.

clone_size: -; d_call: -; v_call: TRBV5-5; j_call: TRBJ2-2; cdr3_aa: CASRFREFTGELFF; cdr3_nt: TGTGCCAGCAGATTCAGGGAATTTACCGGGGAGCTGTTTTTT
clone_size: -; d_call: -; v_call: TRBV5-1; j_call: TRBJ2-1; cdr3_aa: CASRLDTPYNEQFF; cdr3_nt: TGCGCCAGCAGACTAGACACCCCCTACAATGAGCAGTTCTTC
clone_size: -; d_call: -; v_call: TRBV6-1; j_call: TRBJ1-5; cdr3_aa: CASSEWRGNQPQHF; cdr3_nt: TGTGCCAGCAGTGAATGGAGGGGCAATCAGCCCCAGCATTTT
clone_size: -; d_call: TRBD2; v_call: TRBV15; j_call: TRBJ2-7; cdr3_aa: CATSSRTSGYEQYF; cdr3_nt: TGTGCCACCAGCAGCCGGACTAGCGGCTACGAGCAGTACTTC
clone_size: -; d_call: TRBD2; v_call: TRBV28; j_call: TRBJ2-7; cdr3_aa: CASSISGRAYEQYF; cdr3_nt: TGTGCCAGCAGTATAAGCGGGAGAGCCTACGAGCAGTACTTC
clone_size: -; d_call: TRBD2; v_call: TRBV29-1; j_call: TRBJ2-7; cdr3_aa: CSVVAGPPYEQYF; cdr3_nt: TGCAGCGTTGTAGCGGGCCCCCCCTACGAGCAGTACTTC
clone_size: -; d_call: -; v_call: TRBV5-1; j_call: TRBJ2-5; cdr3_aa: CASSLPLETQYF; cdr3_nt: TGCGCCAGCAGCTTGCCCCTAGAGACCCAGTACTTC
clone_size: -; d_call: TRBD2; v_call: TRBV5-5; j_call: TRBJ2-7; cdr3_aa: CASSLGLAEAYEQYF; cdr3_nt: TGTGCCAGCAGCTTGGGACTAGCGGAAGCCTACGAGCAGTACTTC
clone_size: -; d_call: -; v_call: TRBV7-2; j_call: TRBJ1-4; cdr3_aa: CASSLAGPQASFGGKLFF; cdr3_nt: TGTGCCAGCAGCTTAGCGGGGCCGCAGGCTTCCTTTGGGGGAAAACTGTTTTTT
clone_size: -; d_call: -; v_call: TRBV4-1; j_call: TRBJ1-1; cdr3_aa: CASSRGQSTEAFF; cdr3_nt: TGCGCCAGCAGCCGAGGCCAGAGCACTGAAGCTTTCTTT
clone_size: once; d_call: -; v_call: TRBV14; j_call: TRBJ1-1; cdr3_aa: CASSQDRPGARDTEAFF; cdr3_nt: TGTGCCAGCAGCCAAGATCGGCCAGGGGCCCGGGACACTGAAGCTTTCTTT
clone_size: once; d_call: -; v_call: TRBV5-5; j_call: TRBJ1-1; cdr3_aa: CASSRQGNTEAFF; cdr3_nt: TGTGCCAGCAGCCGCCAGGGGAACACTGAAGCTTTCTTT
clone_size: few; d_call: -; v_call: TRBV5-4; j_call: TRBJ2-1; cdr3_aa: CASSLGGIFFYNEQFF; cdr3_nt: TGTGCCAGCAGCTTGGGGGGGATCTTCTTCTACAATGAGCAGTTCTTC
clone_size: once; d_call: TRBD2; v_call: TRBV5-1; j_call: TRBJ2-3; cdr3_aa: CASSLARLAGGRTDTQYF; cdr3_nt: TGCGCCAGCAGCTTGGCTCGGCTAGCGGGGGGGCGCACAGATACGCAGTATTTT
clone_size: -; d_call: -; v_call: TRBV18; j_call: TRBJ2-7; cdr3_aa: CASSARAGGYEQYF; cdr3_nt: TGTGCCAGCTCCGCTCGGGCAGGCGGCTACGAGCAGTACTTC
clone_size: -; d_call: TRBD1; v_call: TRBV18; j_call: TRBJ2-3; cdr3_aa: CASSPAGTASTDTQYF; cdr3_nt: TGTGCCAGCTCACCAGCCGGGACAGCTAGCACAGATACGCAGTATTTT
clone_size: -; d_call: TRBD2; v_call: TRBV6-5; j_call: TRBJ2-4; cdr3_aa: CASSSRLAGNIQYF; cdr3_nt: TGTGCCAGCAGTTCCAGACTAGCGGGAAACATTCAGTACTTC
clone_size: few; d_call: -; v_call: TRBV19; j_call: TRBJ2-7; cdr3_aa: CASSGPSRYEQYF; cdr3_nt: TGTGCCAGTAGCGGACCCTCTCGCTACGAGCAGTACTTC
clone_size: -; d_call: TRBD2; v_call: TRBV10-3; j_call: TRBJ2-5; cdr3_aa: CAIRTSGEEDVRETQYF; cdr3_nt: TGTGCCATCAGGACTAGCGGTGAGGAGGACGTGCGAGAGACCCAGTACTTC
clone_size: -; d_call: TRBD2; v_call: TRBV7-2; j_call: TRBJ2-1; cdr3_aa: CASSPLAGKYNEQFF; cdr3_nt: TGTGCCAGCAGCCCTCTAGCGGGGAAATACAATGAGCAGTTCTTC
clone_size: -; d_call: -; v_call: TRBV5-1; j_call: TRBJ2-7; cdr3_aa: CASSLLPGAYEQYF; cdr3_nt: TGCGCCAGCAGCTTGCTTCCTGGGGCCTACGAGCAGTACTTC
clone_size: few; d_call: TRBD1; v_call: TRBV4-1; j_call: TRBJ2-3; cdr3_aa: CASSQDSGQGWDTQYF; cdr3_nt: TGCGCCAGCAGCCAAGATAGTGGACAGGGGTGGGATACGCAGTATTTT
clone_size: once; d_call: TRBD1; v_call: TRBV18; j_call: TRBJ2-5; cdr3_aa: CASSSGTGQQETQYF; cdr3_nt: TGTGCCAGCTCATCAGGGACAGGCCAACAAGAGACCCAGTACTTC